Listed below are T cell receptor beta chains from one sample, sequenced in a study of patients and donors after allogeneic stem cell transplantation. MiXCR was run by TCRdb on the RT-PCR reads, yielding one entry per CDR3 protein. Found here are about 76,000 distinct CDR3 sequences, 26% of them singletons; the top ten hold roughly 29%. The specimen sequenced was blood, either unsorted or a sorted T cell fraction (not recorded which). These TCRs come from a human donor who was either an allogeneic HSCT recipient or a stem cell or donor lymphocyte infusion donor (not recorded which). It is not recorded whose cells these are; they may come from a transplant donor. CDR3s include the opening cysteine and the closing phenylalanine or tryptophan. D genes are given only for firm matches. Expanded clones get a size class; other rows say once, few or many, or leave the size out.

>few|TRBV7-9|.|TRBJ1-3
TGTGCCAGCAGCTTAGTCCCTAGTCATGGAAACACCATATATTTT
CASSLVPSHGNTIYF
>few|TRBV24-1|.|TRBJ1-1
TGTGCCACCAGTGGCGGGAACACTGAAGCTTTCTTT
CATSGGNTEAFF
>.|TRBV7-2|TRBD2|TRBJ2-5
TGTGCCAGCAGCATATTTAGCGGGATTTCAGAGACCCAGTACTTC
CASSIFSGISETQYF
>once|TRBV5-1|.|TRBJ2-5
TGCGCCAGCAGCTTGGACTCGTACCAAGAGACCCAGTACTTC
CASSLDSYQETQYF
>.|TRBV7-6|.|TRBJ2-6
TGTGCCAGCAGCCTGAATCAGGGGTCTGGGGCCAACGTCCTGACTTTC
CASSLNQGSGANVLTF
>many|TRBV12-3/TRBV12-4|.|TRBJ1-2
TGTGCCAGCAGTGAGGGTAACTATGGCTACACCTTC
CASSEGNYGYTF
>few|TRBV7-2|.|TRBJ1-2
TGTGCCAGCAGCTTAGCACCTGCCCGACAGGTTTATAGCGGCTACACCTTC
CASSLAPARQVYSGYTF
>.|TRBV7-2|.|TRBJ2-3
TGTGCCAGCAGCTTATGGGGGGAGATTGGAGATACGCAGTATTTT
CASSLWGEIGDTQYF
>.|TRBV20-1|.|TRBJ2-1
TGCAGTGCCCCGCATAGGAATGAGCAGTTCTTC
CSAPHRNEQFF
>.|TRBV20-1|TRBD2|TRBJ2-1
TGCAGTGCTAGACCTCTGGGACTAGCGGGTGGCGATGAGCAGTTCTTC
CSARPLGLAGGDEQFF
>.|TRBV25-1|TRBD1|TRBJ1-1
TGTGCCAGCAGTGAACACCGCAGGACAGGGGGCTCGGTCACTGAAGCTTTCTTT
CASSEHRRTGGSVTEAFF
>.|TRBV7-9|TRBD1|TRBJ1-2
TGTGCCAGCACCCTATCGACAGGGTTTAACTATGGCTACACCTTC
CASTLSTGFNYGYTF
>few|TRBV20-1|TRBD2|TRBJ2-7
TGCAGTGCTACAGATCTAGCGGGAAGATTGGACGAGCAGTACTTC
CSATDLAGRLDEQYF
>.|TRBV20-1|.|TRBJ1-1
TGCAGTGCCCCGCTGTCGAACACTGAAGCTTTCTTT
CSAPLSNTEAFF
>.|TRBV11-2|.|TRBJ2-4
TGTGCCAGCAGCTTTAGTAAAAACATTCAGTACTTC
CASSFSKNIQYF
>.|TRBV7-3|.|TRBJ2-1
TGTGCCAGCAGCTTCGGGTGGCGGAGGAGCTCCTACAATGAGCAGTTCTTC
CASSFGWRRSSYNEQFF
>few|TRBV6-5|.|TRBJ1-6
TGTGCCAGCAGTTACTCCCGGGGGCGTAATTCACCCCTCCACTTT
CASSYSRGRNSPLHF
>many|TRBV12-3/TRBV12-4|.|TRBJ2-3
TGTGCCAGCAGTTTAAGATCGGATACGCAGTATTTT
CASSLRSDTQYF
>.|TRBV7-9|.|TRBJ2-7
TGTGCCAGCAGCGTCGGGACCTACGAGCAGTACTTC
CASSVGTYEQYF
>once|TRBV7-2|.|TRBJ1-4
TGTGCCAGCAGCCCCAGGGGTAGAGAAAAACTGTTTTTT
CASSPRGREKLFF
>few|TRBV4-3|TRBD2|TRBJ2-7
TGCGCCAGCAGCCAAGAAAGCGGGGCTGCCTACGAGCAGTACTTC
CASSQESGAAYEQYF
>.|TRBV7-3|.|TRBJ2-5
TGTGCCAGCAGCTTAGGAGGGCCTTTTGAGACCCAGTACTTC
CASSLGGPFETQYF
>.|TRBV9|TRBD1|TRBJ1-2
TGTGCCAGCAGCGCATTCGTCCCGGGACAGGGAATTGACTATGGCTACACCTTC
CASSAFVPGQGIDYGYTF
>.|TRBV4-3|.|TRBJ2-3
TGCGCCAGCAGCCCCCAAAACCTGGGGCCCAGCACAGATACGCAGTATTTT
CASSPQNLGPSTDTQYF